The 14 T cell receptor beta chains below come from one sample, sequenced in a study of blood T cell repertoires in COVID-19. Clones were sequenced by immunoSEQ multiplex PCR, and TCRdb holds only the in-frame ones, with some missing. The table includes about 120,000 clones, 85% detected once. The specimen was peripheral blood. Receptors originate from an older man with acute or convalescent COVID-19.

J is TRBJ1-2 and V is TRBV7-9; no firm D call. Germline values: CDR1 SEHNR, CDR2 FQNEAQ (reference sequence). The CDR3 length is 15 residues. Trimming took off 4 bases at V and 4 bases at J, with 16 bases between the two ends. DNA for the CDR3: TGTGCCAGCAGCTCCCCGCCAGAAGATGGCTATGGCTACACCTTC. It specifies CASSSPPEDGYGYTF.

CDR3 region: CASSLTSGSQDEQFF. For the CDR3, the DNA is TGTGCCAGCAGCTTAACTAGCGGGAGTCAGGATGAGCAGTTCTTC. V gene TRBV7-2 combines with J gene TRBJ2-1, with 11 nucleotides matching TRBD2. The germline gives CDR1 SGHTA, CDR2 FQGNSA. J gave up 8 bases and V 2 bases, and 5 bases lay outside the gene matches. The CDR3 is 15 amino acids.

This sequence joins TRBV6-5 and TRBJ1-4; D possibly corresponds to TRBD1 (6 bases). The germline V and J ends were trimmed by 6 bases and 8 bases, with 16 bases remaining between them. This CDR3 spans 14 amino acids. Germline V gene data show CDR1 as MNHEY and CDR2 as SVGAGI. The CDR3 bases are TGTGCCAGCAGCCCACGGACAGCGGGGGAAAAACTGTTTTTT. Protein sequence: CASSPRTAGEKLFF.

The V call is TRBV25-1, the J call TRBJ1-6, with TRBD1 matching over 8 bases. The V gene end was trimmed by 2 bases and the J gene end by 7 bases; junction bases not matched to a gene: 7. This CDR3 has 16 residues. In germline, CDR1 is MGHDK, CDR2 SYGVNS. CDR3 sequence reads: CASSEIIGQGNSPLHF. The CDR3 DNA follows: TGTGCCAGCAGTGAAATCATAGGACAGGGAAATTCACCCCTCCACTTT.

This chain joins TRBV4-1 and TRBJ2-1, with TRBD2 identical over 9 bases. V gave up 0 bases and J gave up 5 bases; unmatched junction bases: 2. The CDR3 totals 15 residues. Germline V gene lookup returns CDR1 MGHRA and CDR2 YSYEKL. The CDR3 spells CASSQDQREDNEQFF. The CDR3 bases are TGCGCCAGCAGCCAAGATCAGCGGGAGGACAATGAGCAGTTCTTC.

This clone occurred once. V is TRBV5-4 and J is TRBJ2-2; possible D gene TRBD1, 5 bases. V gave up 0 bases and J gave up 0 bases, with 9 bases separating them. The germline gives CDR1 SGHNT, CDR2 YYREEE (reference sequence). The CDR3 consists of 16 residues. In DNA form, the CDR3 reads TGTGCCAGCAGCTTGGGGGGCGGAGCGAACACCGGGGAGCTGTTTTTT. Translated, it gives CASSLGGGANTGELFF.

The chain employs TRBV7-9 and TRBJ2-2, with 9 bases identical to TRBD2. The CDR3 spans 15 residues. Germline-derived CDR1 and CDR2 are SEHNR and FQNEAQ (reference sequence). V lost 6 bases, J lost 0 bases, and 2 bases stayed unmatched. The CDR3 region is CASSPSGTNTGELFF. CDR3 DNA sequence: TGTGCCAGCAGTCCTAGCGGGACGAACACCGGGGAGCTGTTTTTT.

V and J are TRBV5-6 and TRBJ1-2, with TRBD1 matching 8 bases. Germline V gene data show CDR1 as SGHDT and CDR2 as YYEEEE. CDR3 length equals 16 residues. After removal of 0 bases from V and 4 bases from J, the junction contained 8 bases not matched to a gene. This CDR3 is CASSLVRQGAFYGYTF. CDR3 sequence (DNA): TGTGCCAGCAGCTTGGTCCGCCAGGGGGCTTTCTATGGCTACACCTTC.

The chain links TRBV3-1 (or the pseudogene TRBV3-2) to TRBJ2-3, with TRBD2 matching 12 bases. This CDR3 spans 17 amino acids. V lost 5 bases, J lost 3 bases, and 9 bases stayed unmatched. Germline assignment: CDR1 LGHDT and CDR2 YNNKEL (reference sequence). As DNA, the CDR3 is TGTGCCAGCAGCACGATTGGACTAGCGGGAATGACAGATACGCAGTATTTT. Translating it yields CASSTIGLAGMTDTQYF.

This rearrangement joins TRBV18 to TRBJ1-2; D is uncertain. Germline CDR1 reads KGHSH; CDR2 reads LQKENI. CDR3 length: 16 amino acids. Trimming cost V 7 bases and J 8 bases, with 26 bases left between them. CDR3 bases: TGTGCCAGCTTAATGAGTTCTAGCAGGACTCACGGGGGCTACACCTTC. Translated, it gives CASLMSSSRTHGGYTF.

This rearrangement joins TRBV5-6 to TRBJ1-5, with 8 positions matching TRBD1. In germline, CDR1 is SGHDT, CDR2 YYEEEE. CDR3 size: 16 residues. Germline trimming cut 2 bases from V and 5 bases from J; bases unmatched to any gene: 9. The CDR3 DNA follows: TGTGCCAGCAGCTTTAACGGTCCAGGGGGCCATCAGCCCCAGCATTTT. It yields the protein CASSFNGPGGHQPQHF.

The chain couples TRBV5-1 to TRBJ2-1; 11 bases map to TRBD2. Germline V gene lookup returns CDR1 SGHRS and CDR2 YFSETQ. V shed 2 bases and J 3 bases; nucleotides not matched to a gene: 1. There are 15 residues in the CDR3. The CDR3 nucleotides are TGCGCCAGCAGCTTAGGGACTAGCGGCTACAATGAGCAGTTCTTC. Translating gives CASSLGTSGYNEQFF.

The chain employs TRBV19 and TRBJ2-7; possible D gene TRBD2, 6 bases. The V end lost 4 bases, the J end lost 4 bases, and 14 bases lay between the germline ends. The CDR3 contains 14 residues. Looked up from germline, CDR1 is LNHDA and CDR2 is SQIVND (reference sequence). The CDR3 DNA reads TGTGCCAGTAGTAAAAGCTTGGGGGGTTACGAGCAGTACTTC. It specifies CASSKSLGGYEQYF.

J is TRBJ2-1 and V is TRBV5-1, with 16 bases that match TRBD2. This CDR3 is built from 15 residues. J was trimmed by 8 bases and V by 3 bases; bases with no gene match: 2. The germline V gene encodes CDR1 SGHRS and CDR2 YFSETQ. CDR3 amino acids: CASSSGTSGRDEQFF. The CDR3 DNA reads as TGCGCCAGCAGCTCCGGGACTAGCGGGAGGGATGAGCAGTTCTTC.